The source of this T cell receptor beta chain is a study of T cell repertoires in cytomegalovirus infection. This clonotype was recorded at least ten times. The CDR3 has 15 residues. With V trimmed by 4 bases and J by 1 base, 5 bases remained unmatched. Germline CDR1 SEHNR, CDR2 FQNEAQ (reference sequence). TCRdb re-called the reads with MiXCR, one entry per CDR3 protein. In the table there are fewer than 550,000 distinct CDR3 sequences, approximately 11% of which are singletons. This clonotype originated in a human donor in good health (CMV status not recorded). Some clones in this sample may be carry-over from other donors' samples. Sample: PBMCs. The chain uses TRBV7-9 and TRBJ2-7; TRBD2 matches 9 bases. CDR3 sequence reads: CASSWGAGGSYEQYF. CDR3 DNA sequence: TGTGCCAGCAGCTGGGGGGCGGGAGGGTCCTACGAGCAGTACTTC.